The sequence of this T cell receptor beta chain was determined in a study of blood T cell repertoires in COVID-19. Across the study: The samples span acute and convalescent COVID-19 from the United States, Italy and Spain. T cells, B-cell-depleted T cells, or PBMCs supplied cDNA or gDNA.

V was pared by 3 bases and J by 6 bases, with 14 bases between. The CDR3 covers 14 residues. CDR1 is LNHDA, CDR2 SQIVND, per germline (reference sequence). Repertoires were generated with immunoSEQ multiplex PCR, while TCRdb's copy carries only in-frame clones and drops some. This sample has some 83,000 clones, with about 92% found just once. This chain connects TRBV19 to TRBJ1-2; D is possibly TRBD1 (5 bases). The origin of this receptor is a man in his forties or fifties with acute or convalescent COVID-19. Sequencing was carried out using peripheral blood. The CDR3 DNA reads TGTGCCAGTAGTATCATAGGGGATCCGGATGGCTACACCTTC. Its protein is CASSIIGDPDGYTF.